This passage covers 21 T cell receptor beta chains from one sample sequenced in a study of identical twins. TCRdb re-called the 5' RACE reads with MiXCR, one entry per CDR3 protein. The repertoire includes a few hundred thousand distinct CDR3 sequences, around 9.6% of them detected once, and 3% sits in the top ten. This same sample was also part of a study on yellow fever vaccine responses in identical twins.

Sequencing input: PBMCs. The receptors were gathered from a woman aged 18 to 35 in good health.

The chain combines TRBV11-2 with TRBJ2-5, with a tentative D call TRBD1 (6 bases). This CDR3 region has 15 residues. CDR1 SGHAT and CDR2 FQNNGV come from the germline V gene. The V gene lost 5 bases and the J gene lost 7 bases, with 20 bases spanning the gap. The CDR3 DNA is TGTGCCAGCAGCCCTAGTTCAGGGGCCCGTGGGACCCAGTACTTC. The encoded protein is CASSPSSGARGTQYF.

This clonotype was counted ten times or more. The V call is TRBV5-1, the J call TRBJ2-5; D is uncertain. Germline values: CDR1 SGHRS, CDR2 YFSETQ. The CDR3 loop spans 15 amino acids. V was pared by 1 base and J by 2 bases, with 12 bases between. CDR3 sequence reads: CASSLYRSTQETQYF. In nucleotides, the CDR3 is TGCGCCAGCAGCTTGTATCGATCAACACAAGAGACCCAGTACTTC.

There are a few counts of this clonotype. This chain connects TRBV27 to TRBJ2-1, with D perhaps given as TRBD1 or TRBD2 (5 bases each). With 4 bases removed from V and 6 bases from J, the gap between germline ends came to 19 bases. Germline V gene sequence: CDR1 MNHEY, CDR2 SMNVEV (reference sequence). The CDR3 covers 16 residues. DNA for the CDR3: TGTGCCAGCAGTTGGGGGTTCAGTACTATGGCCAATGAGCAGTTCTTC. Protein: CASSWGFSTMANEQFF.

The gene calls are TRBV7-9 and TRBJ2-7, with 7 bases aligning to TRBD1. Germline values: CDR1 SEHNR, CDR2 FQNEAQ (reference sequence). V dropped 3 bases and J dropped 2; count of bases not matched to a gene: 13. This CDR3 has 17 residues. In DNA form, the CDR3 reads TGTGCCAGCAGCTTTCAGGGAGCCCGGGACAGACCCTACGAGCAGTACTTC. The encoded protein is CASSFQGARDRPYEQYF.

This clonotype has only a few counts. V usage is TRBV4-3 and J usage is TRBJ2-2; perhaps TRBD1 as D (6 bases). Per the germline V gene, CDR1 is LGHNA and CDR2 is YSLEER. V was cut by 0 bases and J by 7 bases, with 18 bases left in between. The CDR3 is made up of 17 amino acids. The CDR3 reads CASSQDFQGLFGGELFF. For the CDR3, the DNA is TGCGCCAGCAGCCAAGATTTTCAGGGGTTGTTTGGCGGGGAGCTGTTTTTT.

The chain joins TRBV12-3 or TRBV12-4 to TRBJ2-2; 10 bases line up with TRBD1. J gave up 3 bases and V 8 bases, and 6 bases lay outside the gene matches. The CDR3 sequence is 15 residues long. Here the CDR3 reads CASGTGTGDTGELFF. The CDR3 DNA reads as TGTGCCAGCGGAACCGGGACAGGGGACACCGGGGAGCTGTTTTTT.

The chain combines TRBV27 with TRBJ2-1; D possibly corresponds to TRBD2 (5 bases). Germline lookup yields CDR1 MNHEY and CDR2 SMNVEV (reference sequence). There are 16 residues in the CDR3. V lost 6 bases, J lost 2 bases, and 17 bases lay in between. CDR3 amino acids: CASSPRTGFTYNEQFF. The CDR3 DNA reads as TGTGCCAGCAGCCCCCGGACGGGATTCACCTACAATGAGCAGTTCTTC.

This clonotype has just a few counts. The V call is TRBV7-3, the J call TRBJ2-3; either TRBD1 or TRBD2 may fit D (5 bases each). V was trimmed by 2 bases and J by 7 bases, leaving 10 bases between them. This CDR3 has 13 amino acids. Germline assignment: CDR1 SGHTA and CDR2 FQGTGA. The CDR3 protein is CASSLSRDHTQYF. CDR3 coding DNA: TGTGCCAGCAGCTTATCTCGGGACCATACGCAGTATTTT.

The chain joins TRBV5-1 to TRBJ1-5; D ambiguous. Trimming took off 4 bases at V and 4 bases at J, with 12 bases between the two ends. The length of the CDR3 is 14 residues. Germline V gives CDR1 SGHRS, CDR2 YFSETQ. CDR3 in amino acids: CASSPGGPNQPQHF. CDR3 nucleotide sequence: TGCGCCAGCAGCCCGGGCGGGCCGAATCAGCCCCAGCATTTT.

This clonotype was seen only a few times. The chain uses TRBV5-1 and TRBJ2-3; D possibly matches TRBD1 or TRBD2 (6 bases each). There are 15 residues in the CDR3. Germline assignment: CDR1 SGHRS and CDR2 YFSETQ. The V gene lost 6 bases and the J gene lost 0 bases, with 14 bases spanning the gap. CDR3 protein: CASTLTGASTDTQYF. Here the CDR3 DNA reads TGCGCCAGCACCTTAACGGGGGCTAGCACAGATACGCAGTATTTT.

There are many counts of this clonotype. V and J are TRBV11-1 and TRBJ2-1; 7 nucleotides line up with TRBD1. After removal of 2 bases from V and 11 bases from J, the junction contained 15 bases not matched to a gene. The CDR3 loop spans 16 amino acids. Germline CDR1 SGHAT, CDR2 FQDESV (reference sequence). Here the CDR3 DNA reads TGTGCCAGCAGCTTAACAGGGACAGAAACTCCTCAGAAGCAGTTCTTC. It translates to CASSLTGTETPQKQFF.

At least ten counts were recorded for this clonotype. The chain links TRBV7-8 to TRBJ2-7, with TRBD2 identical over 10 bases. Unmatched junction bases numbered 5, after V lost 1 base and J lost 5 bases. The CDR3 covers 15 residues. In germline, CDR1 is SGHVS, CDR2 FQNEAQ. The CDR3: CASSLESGGANEQYF. The CDR3 region has the DNA TGTGCCAGCAGCTTAGAAAGCGGGGGGGCGAACGAGCAGTACTTC.

This clonotype was recorded many times. The genes are TRBV12-3 or TRBV12-4 and TRBJ1-3; the D gene is possibly TRBD1 (5 bases). The CDR3 sequence is 16 residues long. Trimming took 6 bases from V and 0 from J, leaving 15 bases between them. The CDR3 nucleotides read TGTGCCAGCAGGGAATACTCAGGGCACTCTGGAAACACCATATATTTT. Amino acid sequence: CASREYSGHSGNTIYF.

In this sample, this clonotype turned up many times. The rearrangement uses TRBV29-1 and TRBJ2-7; the D gene could be TRBD1 or TRBD2 (5 bases each). The V and J ends lost 3 bases and 5 bases respectively, with 5 bases between them. CDR1 SQVTM and CDR2 ANQGSEA come from the germline V gene. The CDR3 covers 10 residues. CDR3 sequence: CSVEGDEQYF. In DNA form, the CDR3 reads TGCAGCGTTGAGGGGGACGAGCAGTACTTC.

The sample holds many counts of this clonotype. The genes are TRBV29-1 and TRBJ2-3; tentative D call: TRBD1 (5 bases). V was pared by 3 bases and J by 3 bases, with 7 bases between. The CDR3 is 12 amino acids. The germline V gene has CDR1 SQVTM and CDR2 ANQGSEA. CDR3 coding DNA: TGCAGCGTTGATCAGGGAACAGATACGCAGTATTTT. As protein: CSVDQGTDTQYF.

This clonotype was counted between two and nine times. At one boundary the junction diverges from the germline segment, which might be a read error. The chain joins TRBV7-8 to TRBJ2-7, with 7 nucleotides matching TRBD2. CDR1 SGHVS and CDR2 FQNEAQ come from the germline V gene. The CDR3 is 13 amino acids. Here the CDR3 reads CASSLSTRGEQAF. CDR3 in DNA: TGTGCCAGCAGCTTATCTACTCGGGGGGAACAGGCCTTC.

The J gene is TRBJ2-2, the V gene TRBV6-2 or TRBV6-3; weak D call: TRBD1 (5 bases). CDR1 and CDR2 (germline): MNHEY, SVGEGT. V was shortened by 8 bases and J by 1 base, with 14 bases between the two germline ends. CDR3 length equals 15 residues. In DNA, the CDR3 is TGTGCCAGCGAGAAGGGGCAGCAGAACACCGGGGAGCTGTTTTTT. As protein: CASEKGQQNTGELFF.

In this sample, this clonotype turned up a few times. The J gene is TRBJ2-5, the V gene TRBV5-1; TRBD2 matches at 11 bases. Germline CDR1 is SGHRS and CDR2 is YFSETQ. J gave up 2 bases and V 1 base, and 7 bases lay outside the gene matches. The CDR3 totals 17 residues. The CDR3 sequence is CASSLHLAGGFQETQYF. The CDR3 region has the DNA TGCGCCAGCAGCTTGCACCTAGCGGGGGGATTTCAAGAGACCCAGTACTTC.

This clonotype has only a few counts. V and J are TRBV20-1 and TRBJ2-1, with D possibly being TRBD2 (6 bases). The length of the CDR3 is 14 residues. CDR1 and CDR2 from the germline V gene are DFQATT and SNEGSKA (reference sequence). CDR3 amino acids: CTQRPGVEYNEQFF. The CDR3 coding sequence is TGCACCCAAAGGCCGGGGGTGGAATACAATGAGCAGTTCTTC.

This clonotype was detected many times. The V and J genes are TRBV6-2 or TRBV6-3 and TRBJ2-2, with TRBD1 matching 9 bases. Germline values: CDR1 MNHEY, CDR2 SVGEGT. V trimming: 6 bases; J trimming: 5 bases; junction bases outside the gene matches: 7. This CDR3 is 15 amino acids long. DNA of the CDR3: TGTGCCAGCAGGCTACAGGGGGCTAGGACCGGGGAGCTGTTTTTT. It encodes CASRLQGARTGELFF.

The chain joins TRBV19 to TRBJ2-3; 7 nucleotides match TRBD2. Germline V CDR1 and CDR2: LNHDA, SQIVND (reference sequence). The trim removed 0 bases at V and 1 base at J, leaving 16 bases unmatched. This CDR3 spans 20 amino acids. The CDR3 spells CASSIESLRDYGRRTDTQYF. Here the CDR3 DNA reads TGTGCCAGTAGTATAGAGAGCTTAAGGGACTACGGCCGGCGCACAGATACGCAGTATTTT.